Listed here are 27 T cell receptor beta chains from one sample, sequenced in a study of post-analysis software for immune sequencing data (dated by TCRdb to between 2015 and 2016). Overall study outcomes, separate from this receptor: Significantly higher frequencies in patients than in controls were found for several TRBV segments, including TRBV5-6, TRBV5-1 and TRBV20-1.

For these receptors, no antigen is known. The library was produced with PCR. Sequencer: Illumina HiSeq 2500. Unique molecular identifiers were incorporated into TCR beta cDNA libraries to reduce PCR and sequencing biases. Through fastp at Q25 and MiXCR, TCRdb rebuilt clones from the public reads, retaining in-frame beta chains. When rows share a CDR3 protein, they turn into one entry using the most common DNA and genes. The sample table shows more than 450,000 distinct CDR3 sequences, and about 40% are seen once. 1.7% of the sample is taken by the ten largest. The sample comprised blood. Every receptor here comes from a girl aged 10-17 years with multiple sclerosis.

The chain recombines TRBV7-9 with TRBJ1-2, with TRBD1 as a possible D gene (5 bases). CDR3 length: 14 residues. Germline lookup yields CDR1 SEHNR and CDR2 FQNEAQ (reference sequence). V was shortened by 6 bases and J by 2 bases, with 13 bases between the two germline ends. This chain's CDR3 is CASSRSHRNYGYTF. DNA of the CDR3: TGTGCCAGCAGTAGGTCCCACAGGAACTATGGCTACACCTTC.

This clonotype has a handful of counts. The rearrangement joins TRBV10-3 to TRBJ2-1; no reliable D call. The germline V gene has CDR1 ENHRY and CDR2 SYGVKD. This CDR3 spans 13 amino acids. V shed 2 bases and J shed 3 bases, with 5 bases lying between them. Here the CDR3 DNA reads TGTGCCATCAGTGAGGGGGACTACAATGAGCAGTTCTTC. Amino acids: CAISEGDYNEQFF.

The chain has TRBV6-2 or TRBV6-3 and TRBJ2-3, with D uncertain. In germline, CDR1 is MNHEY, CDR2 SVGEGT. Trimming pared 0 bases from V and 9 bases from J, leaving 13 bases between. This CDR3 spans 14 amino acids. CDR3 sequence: CASSYSPAAQTQYF. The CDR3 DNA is TGTGCCAGCAGTTACTCACCAGCCGCCCAGACGCAGTATTTT.

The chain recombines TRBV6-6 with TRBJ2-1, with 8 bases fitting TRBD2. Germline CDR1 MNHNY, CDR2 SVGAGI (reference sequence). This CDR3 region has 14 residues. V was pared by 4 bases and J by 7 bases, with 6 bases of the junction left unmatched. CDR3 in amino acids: CASSSTSALNEQFF. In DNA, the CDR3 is TGTGCCAGCAGTTCGACTAGCGCTCTTAATGAGCAGTTCTTC.

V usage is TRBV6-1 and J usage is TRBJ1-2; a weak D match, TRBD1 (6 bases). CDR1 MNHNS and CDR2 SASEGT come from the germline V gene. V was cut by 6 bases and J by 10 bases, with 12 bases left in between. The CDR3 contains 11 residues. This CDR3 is CASRQGVLYTF. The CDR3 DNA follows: TGTGCCAGCAGACAGGGAGTACTCTACACCTTC.

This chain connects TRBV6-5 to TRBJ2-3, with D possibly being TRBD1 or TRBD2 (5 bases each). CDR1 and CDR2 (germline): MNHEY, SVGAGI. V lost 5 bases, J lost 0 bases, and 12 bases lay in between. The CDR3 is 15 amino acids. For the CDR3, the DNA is TGTGCCAGCAGTCCCCGGGACGGAAGCACAGATACGCAGTATTTT. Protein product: CASSPRDGSTDTQYF.

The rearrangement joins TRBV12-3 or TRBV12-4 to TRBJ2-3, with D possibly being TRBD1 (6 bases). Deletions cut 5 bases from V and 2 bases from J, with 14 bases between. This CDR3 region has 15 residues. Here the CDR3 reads CASSQGLWHTDTQYF. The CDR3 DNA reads TGTGCCAGCAGTCAGGGGTTGTGGCACACAGATACGCAGTATTTT.

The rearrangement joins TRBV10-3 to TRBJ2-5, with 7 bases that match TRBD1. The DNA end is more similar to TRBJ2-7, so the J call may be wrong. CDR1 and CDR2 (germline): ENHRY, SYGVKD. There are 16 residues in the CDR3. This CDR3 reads CAISDPTGRSWGEQYF. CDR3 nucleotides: TGTGCCATCAGTGACCCGACAGGGCGAAGTTGGGGCGAGCAGTACTTC.

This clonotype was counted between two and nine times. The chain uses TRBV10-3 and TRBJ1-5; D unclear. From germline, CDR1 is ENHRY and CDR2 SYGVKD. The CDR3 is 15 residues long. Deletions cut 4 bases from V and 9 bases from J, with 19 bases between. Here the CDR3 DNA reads TGTGCCATCAGTGTTGGAAGGGTTGGAGAGTGGCCCCAGCATTTT. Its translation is CAISVGRVGEWPQHF.

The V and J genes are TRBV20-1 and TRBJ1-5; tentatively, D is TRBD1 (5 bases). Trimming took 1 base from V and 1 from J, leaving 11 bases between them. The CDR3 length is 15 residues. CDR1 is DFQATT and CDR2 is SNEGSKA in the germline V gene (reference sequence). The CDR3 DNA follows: TGCAGTGCTAGAGGGGGGGGTTTCAGCAATCAGCCCCAGCATTTT. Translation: CSARGGGFSNQPQHF.

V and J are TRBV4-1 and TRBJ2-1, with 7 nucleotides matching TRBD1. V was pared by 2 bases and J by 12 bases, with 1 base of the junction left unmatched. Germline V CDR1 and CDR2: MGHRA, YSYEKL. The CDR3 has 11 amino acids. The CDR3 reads CASSQRDRQFF. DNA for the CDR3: TGCGCCAGCAGCCAAAGGGACAGGCAGTTCTTC.

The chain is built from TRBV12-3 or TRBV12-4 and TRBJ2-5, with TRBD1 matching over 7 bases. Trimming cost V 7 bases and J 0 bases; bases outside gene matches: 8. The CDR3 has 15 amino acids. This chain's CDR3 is CASIQGQLDQETQYF. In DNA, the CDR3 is TGTGCCAGCATCCAGGGACAGCTCGACCAAGAGACCCAGTACTTC.

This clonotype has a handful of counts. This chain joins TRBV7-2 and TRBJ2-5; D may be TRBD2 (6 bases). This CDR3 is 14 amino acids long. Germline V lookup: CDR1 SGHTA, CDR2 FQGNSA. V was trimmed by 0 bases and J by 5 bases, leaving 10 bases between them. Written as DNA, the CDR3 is TGTGCCAGCAGCTTAGCTGTACTAGCTGAGACCCAGTACTTC. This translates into CASSLAVLAETQYF.

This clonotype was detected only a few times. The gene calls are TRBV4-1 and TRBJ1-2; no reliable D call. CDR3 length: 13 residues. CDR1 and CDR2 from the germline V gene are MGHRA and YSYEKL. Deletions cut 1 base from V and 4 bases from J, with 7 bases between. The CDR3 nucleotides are TGCGCCAGCAGCCAAGGGGGAACCTATGGCTACACCTTC. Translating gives CASSQGGTYGYTF.

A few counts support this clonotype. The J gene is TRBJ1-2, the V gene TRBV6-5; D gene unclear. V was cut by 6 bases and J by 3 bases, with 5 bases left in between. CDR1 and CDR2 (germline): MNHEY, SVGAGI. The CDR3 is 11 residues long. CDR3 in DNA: TGTGCCAGCAGAAAGGACTATGGCTACACCTTC. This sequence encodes CASRKDYGYTF.

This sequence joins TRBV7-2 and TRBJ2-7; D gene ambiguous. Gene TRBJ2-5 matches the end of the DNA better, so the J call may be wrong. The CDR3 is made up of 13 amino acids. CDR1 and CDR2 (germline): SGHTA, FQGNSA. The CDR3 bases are TGTGCCAGCAGCTCTCGGACCCGAGAGACCCAGTACTTC. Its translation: CASSSRTRETQYF.

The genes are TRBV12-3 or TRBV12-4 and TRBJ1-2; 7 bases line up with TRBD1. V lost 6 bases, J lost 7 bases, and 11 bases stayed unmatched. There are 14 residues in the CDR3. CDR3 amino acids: CASSPRGRGPGYTF. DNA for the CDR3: TGTGCCAGCAGCCCCCGGGGAAGGGGGCCTGGCTACACCTTC.

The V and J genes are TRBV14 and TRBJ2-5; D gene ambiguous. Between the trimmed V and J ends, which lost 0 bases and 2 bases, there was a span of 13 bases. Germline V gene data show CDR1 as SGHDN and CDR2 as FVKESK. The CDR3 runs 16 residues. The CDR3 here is CASSQDPDEIQETQYF. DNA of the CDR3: TGTGCCAGCAGCCAAGATCCGGACGAGATTCAAGAGACCCAGTACTTC.

In DNA form, the CDR3 reads TGTGCCAGCAGTTTGTCGGCTTCAGGCTACACCTTC. It translates to CASSLSASGYTF. The chain combines TRBV12-3 or TRBV12-4 with TRBJ1-2; D is ambiguous. Trimming removed 3 bases at V and 8 bases at J, with 10 bases between. The length of the CDR3 is 12 residues.

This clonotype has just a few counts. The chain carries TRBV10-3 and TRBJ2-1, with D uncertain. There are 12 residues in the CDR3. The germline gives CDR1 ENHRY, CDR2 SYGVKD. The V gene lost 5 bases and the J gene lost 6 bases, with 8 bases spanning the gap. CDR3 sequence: CAISIKGNEQFF. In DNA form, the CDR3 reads TGTGCCATCAGTATTAAGGGCAATGAGCAGTTCTTC.

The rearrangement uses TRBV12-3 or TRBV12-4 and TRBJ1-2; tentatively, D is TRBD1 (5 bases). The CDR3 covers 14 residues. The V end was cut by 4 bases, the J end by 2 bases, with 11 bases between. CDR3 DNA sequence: TGTGCCAGCAGTTCGTCTTCAGGGAACTATGGCTACACCTTC. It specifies CASSSSSGNYGYTF.

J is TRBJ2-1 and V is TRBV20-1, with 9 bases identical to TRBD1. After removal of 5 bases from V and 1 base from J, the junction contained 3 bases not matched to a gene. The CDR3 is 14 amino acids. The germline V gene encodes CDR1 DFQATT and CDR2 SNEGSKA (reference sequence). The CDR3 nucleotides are TGCAGTGCTCCCGGGACAGGGTCCTACAATGAGCAGTTCTTC. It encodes CSAPGTGSYNEQFF.

CDR3 in DNA: TGCAGTGCTAGTGACTCAAGACTAGCCAATCCCTACAATGAGCAGTTCTTC. Residues: CSASDSRLANPYNEQFF. The chain combines TRBV20-1 with TRBJ2-1; TRBD2 matches at 7 bases. Germline V gene lookup returns CDR1 DFQATT and CDR2 SNEGSKA (reference sequence). The CDR3 is 17 amino acids. V dropped 3 bases and J dropped 2; count of bases not matched to a gene: 13.

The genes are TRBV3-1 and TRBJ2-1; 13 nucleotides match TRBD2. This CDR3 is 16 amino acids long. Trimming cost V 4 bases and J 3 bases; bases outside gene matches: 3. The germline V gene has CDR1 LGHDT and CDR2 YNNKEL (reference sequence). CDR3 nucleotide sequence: TGTGCCAGCAGCCTGACTAGCGGGAGGTTCTACAATGAGCAGTTCTTC. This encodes CASSLTSGRFYNEQFF.

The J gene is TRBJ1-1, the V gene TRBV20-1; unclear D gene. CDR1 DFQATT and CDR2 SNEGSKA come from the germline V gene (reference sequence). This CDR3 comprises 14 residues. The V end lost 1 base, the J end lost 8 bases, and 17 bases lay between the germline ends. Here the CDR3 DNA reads TGCAGTGCTAGAGGCCGAAGGTCCCGATGGGAAGCTTTCTTT. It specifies CSARGRRSRWEAFF.

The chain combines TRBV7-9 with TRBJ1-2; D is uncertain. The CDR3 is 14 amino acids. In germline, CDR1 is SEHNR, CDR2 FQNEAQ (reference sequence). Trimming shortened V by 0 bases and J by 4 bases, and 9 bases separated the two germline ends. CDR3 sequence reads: CASSLATSPYGYTF. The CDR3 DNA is TGTGCCAGCAGCTTAGCGACTTCTCCCTATGGCTACACCTTC.

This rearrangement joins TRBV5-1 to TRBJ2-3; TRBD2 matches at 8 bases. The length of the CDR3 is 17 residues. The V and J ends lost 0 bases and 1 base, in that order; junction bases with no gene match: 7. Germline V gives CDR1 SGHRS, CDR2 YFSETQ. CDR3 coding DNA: TGCGCCAGCAGCTTGGTACCCAGCGGGAGTGGCACAGATACGCAGTATTTT. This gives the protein CASSLVPSGSGTDTQYF.